The 11 T cell receptor beta chains in this list originate from one sample, sequenced in a study of blood T cell repertoires in COVID-19. Generated by immunoSEQ multiplex PCR, the TCRdb table keeps only in-frame clones and is missing some. The table shows around 140,000 clones, with 89% occurring only once. Sequencing was performed on peripheral blood. Every receptor here comes from a human donor in a cohort sampled during active COVID-19.

The chain is built from TRBV29-1 and TRBJ2-5; 8 positions agree with TRBD1. CDR1 and CDR2 from the germline V gene are SQVTM and ANQGSEA. The junction had 3 bases not matched to a gene; V was cut back by 4 bases and J by 2 bases. CDR3 length: 13 amino acids. The CDR3 protein is CSVGNRGQETQYF. CDR3 in DNA: TGCAGCGTTGGAAACAGGGGGCAAGAGACCCAGTACTTC.

This clone was seen more than once but under ten times. The J gene is TRBJ1-6, the V gene TRBV25-1; maybe TRBD1 (5 bases). CDR1 is MGHDK, CDR2 SYGVNS, per germline. Trimming removed 5 bases from V and 11 bases from J, with 16 bases in between. CDR3 length equals 14 residues. CDR3 protein: CASSPGRGGAPLHF. The CDR3 coding sequence is TGTGCCAGCAGTCCAGGGAGGGGTGGTGCACCCCTCCACTTT. Using reference TRBV25-1 and TRBJ1-6 for the parts outside the CDR3, the full variable domain is EADIYQTPRYLVIGTGKKITLECSQTMGHDKMYWYQQDPGMELHLIHYSYGVNSTEKGDLSSESTVSRIRTEHFPLTLESARPSHTSQYLCASSPGRGGAPLHFGNGTRLTVT.

The V and J genes are TRBV11-2 and TRBJ2-3, with 11 bases fitting TRBD2. From germline, CDR1 is SGHAT and CDR2 FQNNGV. The CDR3 sequence is 16 residues long. J gave up 3 bases and V 1 base, and 3 bases lay outside the gene matches. The CDR3 is CASSLGRLAGTDTQYF. CDR3 DNA sequence: TGTGCCAGCAGCTTAGGGCGACTAGCGGGGACAGATACGCAGTATTTT.

This chain links TRBV12-3 or TRBV12-4 with TRBJ2-3; D unresolved. V shed 6 bases and J shed 4 bases, with 11 bases lying between them. This CDR3 has 13 residues. The CDR3 DNA reads TGTGCCAGCAGCCCTGGTAGATCAGATACGCAGTATTTT. The encoded protein is CASSPGRSDTQYF.

The rearrangement joins TRBV6-2 or TRBV6-3 to TRBJ1-3; no reliable D call. In germline, CDR1 is MNHEY, CDR2 SVGEGT. The CDR3 totals 14 residues. Trimming took off 6 bases at V and 1 base at J, with 10 bases between the two ends. Here the CDR3 reads CASSRDTSGNTIYF. In DNA, the CDR3 is TGTGCCAGCAGCCGCGACACATCTGGAAACACCATATATTTT.

The V and J genes are TRBV5-1 and TRBJ2-2; tentatively, D is TRBD2 (5 bases). This CDR3 region has 15 residues. Germline V lookup: CDR1 SGHRS, CDR2 YFSETQ. Trimming left V 2 bases short and J 5 bases short, with 13 bases between. The CDR3 spells CASSFRDLVTGELFF. For the CDR3, the DNA is TGCGCCAGCAGCTTTCGGGATTTGGTGACCGGGGAGCTGTTTTTT.

This sequence joins TRBV7-9 and TRBJ1-1; TRBD1 matches 9 bases. The V and J ends lost 1 base and 8 bases, in that order; junction bases with no gene match: 8. CDR3 length equals 15 residues. The V gene's germline CDR1 is SEHNR and CDR2 FQNEAQ (reference sequence). The CDR3 DNA reads TGTGCCAGCAGCTTAGTTTTGGGACAGGGACAGGAAGCTTTCTTT. This sequence encodes CASSLVLGQGQEAFF. The variable domain in full, completed from reference TRBV7-9 and TRBJ1-1, reads DTGVSQNPRHKITKRGQNVTFRCDPISEHNRLYWYRQTLGQGPEFLTYFQNEAQLEKSRLLSDRFSAERPKGSFSTLEIQRTEQGDSAMYLCASSLVLGQGQEAFFGQGTRLTVV.

This chain uses TRBV7-3 with TRBJ2-3, with 11 bases aligning to TRBD2. The V gene's germline CDR1 is SGHTA and CDR2 FQGTGA. With V trimmed by 4 bases and J by 3 bases, 3 bases remained unmatched. The CDR3 sequence is 15 residues long. DNA for the CDR3: TGTGCCAGCAGCTCGACTAGCGGGGAAACAGATACGCAGTATTTT. Protein product: CASSSTSGETDTQYF.

V is TRBV2 and J is TRBJ2-1; D is possibly TRBD2 (6 bases). CDR3 length: 15 amino acids. Germline V gene lookup returns CDR1 SNHLY and CDR2 FYNNEI. V lost 7 bases and J lost 0, with 13 bases in between. The chain's CDR3 is CASNFGGSSYNEQFF. The CDR3 coding sequence is TGTGCCAGCAACTTCGGAGGGAGCTCCTACAATGAGCAGTTCTTC. The full variable domain, completed using reference TRBV2 and TRBJ2-1, is EPEVTQTPSHQVTQMGQEVILRCVPISNHLYFYWYRQILGQKVEFLVSFYNNEISEKSEIFDDQFSVERPDGSNFTLKIRSTKLEDSAMYFCASNFGGSSYNEQFFGPGTRLTVL.

This rearrangement joins TRBV6-5 to TRBJ2-6; possibly TRBD1 for D (5 bases). V shed 6 bases and J shed 3 bases, with 9 bases lying between them. Looked up from germline, CDR1 is MNHEY and CDR2 is SVGAGI. The CDR3 length is 14 residues. DNA of the CDR3: TGTGCCAGCAGCTCCAGGGTTGGGGCCAACGTCCTGACTTTC. It yields the protein CASSSRVGANVLTF.

This clone has only one observation. J is TRBJ2-7 and V is TRBV5-6; D perhaps matches TRBD2 (6 bases). Germline values: CDR1 SGHDT, CDR2 YYEEEE. The CDR3 contains 15 residues. Trimming pared 0 bases from V and 2 bases from J, leaving 12 bases between. CDR3 residues: CASSLAVSGPYEQYF. CDR3 bases: TGTGCCAGCAGCTTGGCCGTTAGCGGACCCTACGAGCAGTACTTC.